The rows below give T cell receptor beta chains drawn from one sample of a study. One entry per CDR3 protein, called by TCRdb with MiXCR from the 5' RACE reads. The repertoire holds around 1,400 distinct CDR3 sequences, with roughly 6.8% as singletons. The sequencing sample was made of central memory T cells from blood PBMCs. Receptor source: a male donor with HIV. Both conserved end residues are part of each CDR3. The D gene is left open where the match is weak. A clone size is listed for some rows: how often the clone was seen (once, few, many), or a class if it is expanded.

TRBD1	-	TRBV13	TRBJ2-1	CASSPQGSRYNEQFF	TGTGCCAGCAGCCCACAGGGGTCAAGGTACAATGAGCAGTTCTTC
-	-	TRBV10-1	TRBJ2-3	CASNAEAPDWDTQYF	TGCGCCAGCAATGCGGAGGCACCTGATTGGGATACGCAGTATTTT
-	large	TRBV7-7	TRBJ2-5	CASSLNRARVETQYF	TGTGCCAGCAGCTTAAACAGGGCTAGAGTTGAGACCCAGTACTTC
TRBD2	medium-sized	TRBV7-2	TRBJ2-3	CASSLGPAGVSTDTQYF	TGTGCCAGCAGCTTAGGTCCAGCGGGAGTCAGCACAGATACGCAGTATTTT
TRBD2	medium-sized	TRBV5-4	TRBJ2-1	CASNEGLADNEQFF	TGTGCCAGCAATGAAGGACTAGCGGACAATGAGCAGTTCTTC
-	medium-sized	TRBV7-8	TRBJ1-4	CASRPPAGFGEKLFF	TGTGCCAGCAGACCCCCGGCGGGATTTGGCGAAAAACTGTTTTTT
-	-	TRBV7-6	TRBJ1-1	CASSSGRTEAFF	TGTGCCAGCAGCTCCGGCCGGACTGAAGCTTTCTTT
-	medium-sized	TRBV30	TRBJ1-1	CAWIGRSLGAFF	TGTGCCTGGATAGGTAGGTCCCTGGGAGCTTTCTTT
TRBD2	medium-sized	TRBV20-1	TRBJ2-1	CSARGLAGSYNEQFF	TGCAGTGCCCGGGGACTAGCGGGGTCCTACAATGAGCAGTTCTTC
-	few	TRBV6-5	TRBJ1-1	CASSYSWESAAFF	TGTGCCAGCAGTTACTCGTGGGAGTCTGCTGCTTTCTTT
-	medium-sized	TRBV20-1	TRBJ1-6	CSARVGRPGSPLHF	TGCAGTGCTAGAGTGGGGAGGCCCGGGTCACCCCTCCACTTT
TRBD1	medium-sized	TRBV6-1	TRBJ1-2	CASRMGQATGYTF	TGTGCCAGCAGGATGGGACAGGCCACTGGCTACACCTTC
-	large	TRBV6-5	TRBJ1-1	CASSYRSPGTTGIF	TGTGCCAGCAGTTACCGTTCACCCGGGACTACGGGGATCTTT
TRBD1	-	TRBV20-1	TRBJ1-4	CSARDFYRGLEKLFF	TGCAGTGCTAGAGATTTTTACAGGGGGTTAGAAAAACTGTTTTTT
-	large	TRBV28	TRBJ1-2	CASSFAGGDYGYTF	TGTGCCAGCAGTTTTGCGGGGGGCGACTATGGCTACACCTTC
-	-	TRBV10-3	TRBJ2-5	CAIREGSQETQYF	TGTGCCATCAGAGAGGGATCCCAAGAGACCCAGTACTTC
-	medium-sized	TRBV18	TRBJ1-1	CASSALPPEAFF	TGTGCCAGCTCAGCTCTACCCCCGGAAGCTTTCTTT
-	large	TRBV5-1	TRBJ1-2	CASSNSGRNYGYTF	TGCGCCAGCAGCAACTCAGGGAGGAACTATGGCTACACCTTC
-	few	TRBV20-1	TRBJ2-4	CSALGGRGNIQYF	TGCAGTGCCCTGGGGGGGCGCGGAAACATTCAGTACTTC
-	-	TRBV7-2	TRBJ2-3	CASSPRVAADTQYF	TGTGCCAGCAGCCCACGGGTGGCGGCAGATACGCAGTATTTT
-	-	TRBV20-1	TRBJ1-2	CSATDENYGYTF	TGCAGTGCTACAGACGAGAACTATGGCTACACCTTC
TRBD2	medium-sized	TRBV2	TRBJ2-7	CASRDRLAGRPNSYEQYF	TGTGCCAGCAGGGATCGGCTAGCGGGACGCCCTAACTCCTACGAGCAGTACTTC
TRBD1	-	TRBV7-2	TRBJ1-5	CASSLAGQLFNQPQHF	TGTGCCAGCAGCTTAGCGGGACAGCTGTTCAATCAGCCCCAGCATTTT
-	medium-sized	TRBV10-3	TRBJ1-6	CAISAISGRNNSPLHF	TGTGCCATCAGTGCAATTTCGGGACGGAATAATTCACCCCTCCACTTT
-	medium-sized	TRBV6-1	TRBJ2-7	CASKLDSYEQYF	TGTGCCAGCAAACTGGACTCCTACGAGCAGTACTTC
-	few	TRBV15	TRBJ1-4	CATSLLWGNEKLFF	TGTGCCACCAGCCTTTTATGGGGTAATGAAAAACTGTTTTTT
-	medium-sized	TRBV4-1	TRBJ2-7	CASSQDSAGRNEQYF	TGCGCCAGCAGCCAAGATTCGGCAGGACGTAACGAGCAGTACTTC
-	-	TRBV28	TRBJ1-5	CASKRGLYQPQHF	TGTGCCAGCAAGAGAGGATTGTATCAGCCCCAGCATTTT
-	few	TRBV6-5	TRBJ2-3	CASSLADTDTQYF	TGTGCCAGCAGTTTAGCGGACACAGATACGCAGTATTTT
-	medium-sized	TRBV6-1	TRBJ2-7	CASSTYYGDGYEQYF	TGTGCCAGCAGTACCTACTACGGCGACGGGTACGAGCAGTACTTC
TRBD2	few	TRBV20-1	TRBJ2-1	CSAQGLAGISYNEQFF	TGCAGTGCTCAAGGACTAGCGGGAATCTCCTACAATGAGCAGTTCTTC
-	medium-sized	TRBV20-1	TRBJ1-4	CSARDLWRKGDEKLFF	TGCAGTGCTAGAGATCTTTGGAGAAAGGGGGATGAAAAACTGTTTTTT
TRBD1	few	TRBV20-1	TRBJ1-1	CSARLPTGTTEAFF	TGCAGTGCTAGGCTACCGACAGGGACCACTGAAGCTTTCTTT
-	-	TRBV6-2/TRBV6-3	TRBJ1-6	CASSYATSYNSPLHF	TGTGCCAGCAGTTACGCCACGTCATATAATTCACCCCTCCACTTT
-	-	TRBV6-2/TRBV6-3	TRBJ2-7	CASSYSAQGGSEQYF	TGTGCCAGCAGTTACTCCGCCCAGGGGGGGTCCGAGCAGTACTTC
TRBD1	-	TRBV7-2	TRBJ2-7	CASRVSGTASSYEQYF	TGTGCCAGCAGGGTTTCCGGGACAGCGAGCTCCTACGAGCAGTACTTC
TRBD1	large	TRBV4-3	TRBJ1-3	CASSQGTGAGNTIYF	TGCGCCAGCAGCCAAGGGACAGGGGCTGGAAACACCATATATTTT
TRBD1	few	TRBV6-2/TRBV6-3	TRBJ2-5	CASSYQGAMGTQYF	TGTGCCAGCAGTTACCAGGGGGCCATGGGGACCCAGTACTTC
-	-	TRBV6-6	TRBJ1-5	CASSYSSTRIGQPQHF	TGTGCCAGCAGTTACTCCTCGACCCGGATCGGTCAGCCCCAGCATTTT
-	-	TRBV30	TRBJ1-1	CAWRPLGHHTEAFF	TGTGCCTGGAGGCCCTTGGGACACCACACTGAAGCTTTCTTT
TRBD1	medium-sized	TRBV24-1	TRBJ2-7	CATSDITGGNYEQYF	TGTGCCACCAGTGATATCACAGGGGGCAACTACGAGCAGTACTTC
TRBD1	medium-sized	TRBV6-1	TRBJ1-1	CASRQTGGTEAFF	TGTGCCAGCAGACAGACAGGGGGTACTGAAGCTTTCTTT
TRBD2	-	TRBV15	TRBJ2-3	CATSSGRGRTDTQYF	TGTGCCACCAGCAGTGGGAGGGGAAGGACAGATACGCAGTATTTT
-	few	TRBV10-3	TRBJ2-5	CAISEWGETQYF	TGTGCCATCAGTGAATGGGGGGAGACCCAGTACTTC
-	few	TRBV12-3/TRBV12-4	TRBJ1-4	CASRSQNEKLFF	TGTGCCAGCAGATCCCAAAATGAAAAACTGTTTTTT
TRBD1	medium-sized	TRBV6-2/TRBV6-3	TRBJ2-1	CASSYISGTVSEQFF	TGTGCCAGCAGTTACATATCCGGGACAGTCAGTGAGCAGTTCTTC
TRBD2	few	TRBV12-3/TRBV12-4	TRBJ2-7	CASGTSGGFWYF	TGTGCCAGCGGGACTAGCGGGGGGTTCTGGTACTTC